One sample yielded the 5 T cell receptor beta chains listed below, sequenced in a study of technical replicates of blood from several donors. The data were produced by immunoSEQ multiplex PCR, yet TCRdb's version contains in-frame clones alone and is incomplete. The repertoire has 75,000 to 90,000 clones, more than 85% of them found once; the top ten carry around 0.4%. Sequenced: T cells isolated from PBMCs. These receptors were obtained from a human donor in good health.

This rearrangement joins TRBV19 to TRBJ2-7; 8 nucleotides align to TRBD1. Germline CDR1 LNHDA, CDR2 SQIVND (reference sequence). The CDR3 is made up of 14 amino acids. The V gene end was trimmed by 6 bases and the J gene end by 0 bases; junction bases not matched to a gene: 4. The CDR3 reads CASSTGGLSYEQYF. DNA for the CDR3: TGTGCCAGTAGCACAGGGGGACTCTCCTACGAGCAGTACTTC.

The chain carries TRBV2 and TRBJ2-7, with 9 nucleotides matching TRBD1. The V gene end was trimmed by 9 bases and the J gene end by 5 bases; junction bases not matched to a gene: 5. In germline, CDR1 is SNHLY, CDR2 FYNNEI. This CDR3 has 12 amino acids. The CDR3 loop is CASHRGRDEQYF. Here the CDR3 DNA reads TGTGCCAGTCACAGGGGGCGCGACGAGCAGTACTTC.

This clone is a singleton in its sample. The chain recombines TRBV7-8 with TRBJ1-5, with D perhaps TRBD1 (5 bases). The V gene's germline CDR1 is SGHVS and CDR2 FQNEAQ. The CDR3 extends over 14 amino acids. Trimming removed 2 bases from V and 1 base from J, with 6 bases in between. Here the CDR3 reads CASSLWGSNQPQHF. In DNA, the CDR3 is TGTGCCAGCAGCTTATGGGGCAGCAATCAGCCCCAGCATTTT.

The chain links TRBV11-3 to TRBJ2-1; TRBD2 matches 8 bases. CDR3 length: 14 residues. V gave up 1 base and J gave up 9 bases; unmatched junction bases: 5. The germline CDR1 and CDR2 sequences are SGHNT and YENEEA. CDR3 protein: CASSLGGTRFEQFF. The CDR3 DNA follows: TGTGCCAGCAGCTTAGGGGGGACTAGGTTTGAGCAGTTCTTC.

This clone was seen only once. The V gene is TRBV5-5, the J gene TRBJ2-1; TRBD2 aligns across 10 bases. Germline V lookup: CDR1 SGHKS, CDR2 YYEKEE (reference sequence). V was pared by 3 bases and J by 0 bases, with 12 bases of the junction left unmatched. The CDR3 totals 19 residues. CDR3 sequence: CASSSRTSGYSSSYNEQFF. The CDR3 DNA is TGTGCCAGCAGCTCCCGGACTAGCGGATACTCAAGCTCCTACAATGAGCAGTTCTTC.